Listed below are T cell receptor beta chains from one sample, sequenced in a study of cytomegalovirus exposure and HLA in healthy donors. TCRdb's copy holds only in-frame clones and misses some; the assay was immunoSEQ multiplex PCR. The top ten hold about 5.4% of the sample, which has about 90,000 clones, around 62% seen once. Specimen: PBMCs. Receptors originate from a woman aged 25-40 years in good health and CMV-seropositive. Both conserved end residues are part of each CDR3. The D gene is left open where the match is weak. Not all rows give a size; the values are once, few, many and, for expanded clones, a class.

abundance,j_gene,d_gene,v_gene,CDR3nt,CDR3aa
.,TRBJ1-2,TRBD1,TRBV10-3,TGTGCCATCAGTGAGTCGATCGACAGGGGGCCAGCTAACTATGGCTACACCTTC,CAISESIDRGPANYGYTF
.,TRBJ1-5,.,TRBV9,TGTGCCAGCAGCGACCAGGGGTCCGGACAGCCCCAGCATTTT,CASSDQGSGQPQHF
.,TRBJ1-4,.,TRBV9,TGTGCCAGCAGCGTAGGTCCGGGAAATGAAAAACTGTTTTTT,CASSVGPGNEKLFF
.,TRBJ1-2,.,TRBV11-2,TGTGCCAGCAGCTTAGATGGGCAGACAGCCTATGGCTACACCTTC,CASSLDGQTAYGYTF
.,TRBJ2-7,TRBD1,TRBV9,TGTGCCAGCAGCCCCGGGACAGGTAGCTCCTACGAGCAGTACTTC,CASSPGTGSSYEQYF
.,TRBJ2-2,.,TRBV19,TGTGCCAGTAACCGAAGGACTGAGATAACCGGGGAGCTGTTTTTT,CASNRRTEITGELFF
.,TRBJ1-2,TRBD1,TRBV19,TGTGCCAGTAGTCTCGCACCGGGACAGCCCTCACCTAACTATGGCTACACCTTC,CASSLAPGQPSPNYGYTF
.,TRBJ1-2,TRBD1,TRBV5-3,TGTGCCAGAAGCAATTGGGGGGACGCCGCGGCAGGGGGCAGGAACTATGGCTACACCTTC,CARSNWGDAAAGGRNYGYTF
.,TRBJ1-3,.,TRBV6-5,TGTGCCAGCAGTTACGATAGGGGATTTGGAAACACCATATATTTT,CASSYDRGFGNTIYF
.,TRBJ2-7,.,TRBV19,TGTGCCAGTAGTTCACGACAGGCGGTCCAGCAGTACTTC,CASSSRQAVQQYF
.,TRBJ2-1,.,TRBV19,TGTGCCAGTAGTATTACCGAGCCTCCCTTGGGCTATGAGCAGTTCTTC,CASSITEPPLGYEQFF
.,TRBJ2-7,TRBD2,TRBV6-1,TGTGCCAGCAGTGACTGGACTAGCGGGGGTCTACACGAGCAGTACTTC,CASSDWTSGGLHEQYF
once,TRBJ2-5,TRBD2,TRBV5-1,TGCGCCGGCAGCTTGGCTGGTAGCGGGGGGGCCCAAGAGACCCAGTACTTC,CAGSLAGSGGAQETQYF
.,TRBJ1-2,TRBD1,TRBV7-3,TGTGCCAGCAGCTCGGGACAGGGAGGGTCCTATGGCTACACCTTC,CASSSGQGGSYGYTF